This TCR beta chain was observed in a study of vaccination and CD4 T cells after COVID-19. About the study: Convalescent study patients returned SARS-CoV-2 positive nasal swab PCR results, with fewer than 10 mild cases and one severe. The authors gave control cultures a CEFX pool, an HIV-1 Nef pool, or no peptide.

Whole-study findings and limits: The authors studied relatively few convalescent patients and analyzed no early post-infection timepoints.

A remark on this clonotype: The antigen remains undetermined.

Noted treatment: approximately nine-day PBMC culture with coronavirus spike peptide pools or control peptides (ViraFEST assay). Sequenced with the Oncomine TCR Beta short-read assay was DNA taken from cultured CD4+ T cells. From cultured CD4+ T cells, genomic DNA was extracted. Via MiXCR, TCRdb re-called the PCR reads, giving one row per CDR3 protein. The data contain about 10,000 distinct CDR3 sequences, less than 70% of them singletons. CDR3 length: 13 amino acids. The germline CDR1 and CDR2 sequences are MGHRA and YSYEKL. Between the trimmed V and J ends, which lost 4 bases and 5 bases, there was a span of 11 bases.

Source material: CD4+ T cells from blood, cultured in vitro. This TCR was sampled from a human donor who had recovered from COVID-19. The rearrangement uses TRBV4-1 and TRBJ2-5; D gene ambiguous. CDR3 DNA: TGCGCCAGCAGCCTAATGGAAGGGGAGACCCAGTACTTC. Protein product: CASSLMEGETQYF.